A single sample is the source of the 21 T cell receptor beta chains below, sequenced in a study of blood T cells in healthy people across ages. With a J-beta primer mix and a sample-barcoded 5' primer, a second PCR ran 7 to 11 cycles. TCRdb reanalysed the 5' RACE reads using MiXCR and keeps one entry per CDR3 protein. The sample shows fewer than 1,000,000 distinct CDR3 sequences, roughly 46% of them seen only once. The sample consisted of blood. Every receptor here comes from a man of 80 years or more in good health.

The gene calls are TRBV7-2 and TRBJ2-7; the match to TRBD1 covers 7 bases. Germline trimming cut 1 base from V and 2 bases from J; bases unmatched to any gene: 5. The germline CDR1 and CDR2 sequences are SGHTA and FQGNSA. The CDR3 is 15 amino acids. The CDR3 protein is CASSLEGAAAYEQYF. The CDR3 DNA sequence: TGTGCCAGCAGCTTAGAGGGGGCCGCGGCCTACGAGCAGTACTTC.

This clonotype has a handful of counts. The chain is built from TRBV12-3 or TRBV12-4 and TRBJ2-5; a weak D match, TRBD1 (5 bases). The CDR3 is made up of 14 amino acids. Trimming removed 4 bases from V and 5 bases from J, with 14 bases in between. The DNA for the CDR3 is TGTGCCAGCAGTTCGCAGGGTCTAGTGGAGACCCAGTACTTC. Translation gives CASSSQGLVETQYF.

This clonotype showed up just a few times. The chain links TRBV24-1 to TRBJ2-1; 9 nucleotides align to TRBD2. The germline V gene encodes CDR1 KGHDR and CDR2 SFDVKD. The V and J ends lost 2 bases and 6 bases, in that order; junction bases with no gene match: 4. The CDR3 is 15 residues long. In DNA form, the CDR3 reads TGTGCCACCAGTGATTGGGGGCGGGAGGGCAATGAGCAGTTCTTC. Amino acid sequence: CATSDWGREGNEQFF.

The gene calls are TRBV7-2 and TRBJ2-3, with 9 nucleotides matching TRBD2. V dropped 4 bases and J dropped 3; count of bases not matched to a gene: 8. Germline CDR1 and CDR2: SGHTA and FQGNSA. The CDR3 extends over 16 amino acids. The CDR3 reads CASSSHSGSRTDTQYF. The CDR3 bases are TGTGCCAGCAGCTCCCATAGCGGGAGTAGAACAGATACGCAGTATTTT. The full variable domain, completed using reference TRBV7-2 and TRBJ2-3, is GAGVSQSPSNKVTEKGKDVELRCDPISGHTALYWYRQSLGQGLEFLIYFQGNSAPDKSGLPSDRFSAERTGGSVSTLTIQRTQQEDSAVYLCASSSHSGSRTDTQYFGPGTRLTVL.

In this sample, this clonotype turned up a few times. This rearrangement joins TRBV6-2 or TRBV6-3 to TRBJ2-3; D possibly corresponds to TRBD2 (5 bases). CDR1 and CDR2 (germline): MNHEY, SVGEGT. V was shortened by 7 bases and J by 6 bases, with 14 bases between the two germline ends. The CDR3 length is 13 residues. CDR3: CASTRVPRDTQYF. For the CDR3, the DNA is TGTGCCAGCACGAGGGTACCTCGGGATACGCAGTATTTT.

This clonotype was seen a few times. The CDR3 sequence: CASSLALQGANEQYF. CDR3 DNA sequence: TGTGCCAGCAGCTTAGCGCTACAGGGGGCAAACGAGCAGTACTTC. V gene TRBV7-8 combines with J gene TRBJ2-7; TRBD1 agrees at 9 bases. This CDR3 is built from 15 residues. Germline trimming cut 0 bases from V and 5 bases from J; bases unmatched to any gene: 5. Per germline, CDR1 SGHVS and CDR2 FQNEAQ.

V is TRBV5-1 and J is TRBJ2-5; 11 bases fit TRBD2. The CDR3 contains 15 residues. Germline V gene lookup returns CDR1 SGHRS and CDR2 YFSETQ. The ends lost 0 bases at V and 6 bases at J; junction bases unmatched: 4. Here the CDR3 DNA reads TGCGCCAGCAGCTTGGGACTAGCGGGAATAAAGACCCAGTACTTC. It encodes CASSLGLAGIKTQYF.

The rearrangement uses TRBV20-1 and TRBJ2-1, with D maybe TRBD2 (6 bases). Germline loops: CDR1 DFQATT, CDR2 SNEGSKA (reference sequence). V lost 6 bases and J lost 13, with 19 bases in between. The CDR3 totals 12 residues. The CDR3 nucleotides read TGCAGTGCACGGCCCTGGGGGGAGACCCAGTTCTTC. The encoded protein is CSARPWGETQFF.

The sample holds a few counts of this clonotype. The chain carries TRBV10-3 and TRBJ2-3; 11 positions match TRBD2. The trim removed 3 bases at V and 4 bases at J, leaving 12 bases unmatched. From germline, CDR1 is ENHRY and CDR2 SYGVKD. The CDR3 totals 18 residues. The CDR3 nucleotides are TGTGCCATCAGTGAACTAGCGGGGGAACCCCCCCCGGCAGATACGCAGTATTTT. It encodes CAISELAGEPPPADTQYF.

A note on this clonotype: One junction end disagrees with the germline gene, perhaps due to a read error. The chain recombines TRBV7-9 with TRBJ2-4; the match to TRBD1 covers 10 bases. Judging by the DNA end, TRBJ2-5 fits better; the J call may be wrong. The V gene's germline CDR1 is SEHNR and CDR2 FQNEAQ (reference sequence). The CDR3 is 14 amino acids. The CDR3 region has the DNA TGTACCAGCAGCTTTTGGACAGGGGGAGAGACCCAGTACTTC. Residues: CTSSFWTGGETQYF.

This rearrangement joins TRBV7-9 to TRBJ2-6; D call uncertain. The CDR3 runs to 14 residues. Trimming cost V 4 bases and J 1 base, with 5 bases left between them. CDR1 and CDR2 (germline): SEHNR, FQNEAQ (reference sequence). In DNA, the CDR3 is TGTGCCAGCAGCTGGTCATCTGGGGCCAACGTCCTGACTTTC. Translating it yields CASSWSSGANVLTF. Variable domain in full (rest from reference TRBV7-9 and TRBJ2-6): DTGVSQNPRHKITKRGQNVTFRCDPISEHNRLYWYRQTLGQGPEFLTYFQNEAQLEKSRLLSDRFSAERPKGSFSTLEIQRTEQGDSAMYLCASSWSSGANVLTFGAGSRLTVL.

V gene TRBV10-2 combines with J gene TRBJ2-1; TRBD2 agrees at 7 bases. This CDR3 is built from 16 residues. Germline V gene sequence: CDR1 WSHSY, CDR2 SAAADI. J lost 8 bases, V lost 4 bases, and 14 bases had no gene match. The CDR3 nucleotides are TGCGCCAGCAGTGTTTCCGGCGGGAGTAGGTACGATGAGCAGTTCTTC. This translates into CASSVSGGSRYDEQFF.

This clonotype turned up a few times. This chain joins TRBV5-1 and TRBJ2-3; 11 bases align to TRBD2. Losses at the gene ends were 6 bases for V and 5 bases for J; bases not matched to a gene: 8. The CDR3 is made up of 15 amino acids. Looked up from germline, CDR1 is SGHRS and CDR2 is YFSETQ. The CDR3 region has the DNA TGCGCCAGCAAGATAGCGGGAGGGCGTTTAGATACGCAGTATTTT. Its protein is CASKIAGGRLDTQYF.

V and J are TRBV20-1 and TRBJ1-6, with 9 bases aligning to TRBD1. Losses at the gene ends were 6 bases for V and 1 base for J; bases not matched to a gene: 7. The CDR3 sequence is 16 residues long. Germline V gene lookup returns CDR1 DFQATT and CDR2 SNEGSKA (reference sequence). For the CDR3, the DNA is TGCAGTGCGAGGGACAGGGTGGAATCCTATAATTCACCCCTCCACTTT. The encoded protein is CSARDRVESYNSPLHF.

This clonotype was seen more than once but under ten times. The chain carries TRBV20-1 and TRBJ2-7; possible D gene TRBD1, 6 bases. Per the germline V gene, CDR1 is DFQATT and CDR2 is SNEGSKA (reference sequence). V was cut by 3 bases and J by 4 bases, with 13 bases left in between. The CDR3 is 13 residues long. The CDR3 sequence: CSASRGGGYEQYF. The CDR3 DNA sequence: TGCAGTGCTAGCCGAGGGGGTGGTTACGAGCAGTACTTC.

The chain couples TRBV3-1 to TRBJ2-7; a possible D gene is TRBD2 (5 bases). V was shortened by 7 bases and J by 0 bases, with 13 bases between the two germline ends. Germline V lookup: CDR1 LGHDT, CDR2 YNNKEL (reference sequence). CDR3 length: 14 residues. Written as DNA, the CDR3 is TGTGCCAGCACGAAGGGCGAGGGCTCCTACGAGCAGTACTTC. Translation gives CASTKGEGSYEQYF.

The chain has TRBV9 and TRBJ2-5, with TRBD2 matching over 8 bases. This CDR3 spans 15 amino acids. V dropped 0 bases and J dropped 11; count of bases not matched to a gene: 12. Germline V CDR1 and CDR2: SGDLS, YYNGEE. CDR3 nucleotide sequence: TGTGCCAGCAGCGTAGGACGAGCGGGAGTGGATGAGCAGTACTTC. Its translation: CASSVGRAGVDEQYF.

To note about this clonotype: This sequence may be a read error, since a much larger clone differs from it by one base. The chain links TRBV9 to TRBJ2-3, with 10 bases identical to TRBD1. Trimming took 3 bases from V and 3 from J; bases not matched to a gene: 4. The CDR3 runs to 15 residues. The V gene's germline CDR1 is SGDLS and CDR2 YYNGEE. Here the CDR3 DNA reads TGTGCCAGCAGCGCCGGGACAGGGGATACAGATACGCAGTATTTT. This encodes CASSAGTGDTDTQYF.

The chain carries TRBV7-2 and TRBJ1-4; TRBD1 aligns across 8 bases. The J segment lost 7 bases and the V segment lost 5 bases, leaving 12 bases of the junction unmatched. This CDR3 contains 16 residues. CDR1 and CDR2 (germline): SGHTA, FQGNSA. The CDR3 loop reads CASSQGAETRPEKLFF. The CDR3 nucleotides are TGTGCCAGCAGCCAGGGGGCGGAAACCAGGCCTGAAAAACTGTTTTTT.

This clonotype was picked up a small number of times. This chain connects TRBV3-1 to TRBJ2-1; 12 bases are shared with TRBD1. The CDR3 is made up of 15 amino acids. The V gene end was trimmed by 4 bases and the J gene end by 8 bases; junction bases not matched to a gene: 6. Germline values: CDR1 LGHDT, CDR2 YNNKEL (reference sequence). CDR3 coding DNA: TGTGCCAGCAGCCGGGGACAGGGGGCATGGTATGAGCAGTTCTTC. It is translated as CASSRGQGAWYEQFF.

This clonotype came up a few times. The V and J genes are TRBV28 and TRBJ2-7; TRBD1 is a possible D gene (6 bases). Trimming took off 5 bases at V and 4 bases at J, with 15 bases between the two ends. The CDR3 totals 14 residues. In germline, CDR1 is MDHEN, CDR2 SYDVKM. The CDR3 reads CASSRPGAPYEQYF. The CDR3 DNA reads TGTGCCAGCAGTCGCCCAGGGGCTCCGTACGAGCAGTACTTC.